The TCR beta chain under discussion was sequenced for a study of T cells in Graves' hyperthyroidism and ophthalmopathy. Germline V gene data show CDR1 as MNHNS and CDR2 as SASEGT. CDR3 length equals 15 residues. The V end was cut by 5 bases, the J end by 6 bases, with 16 bases between. It was RNA transcripts that yielded the amplified TCR beta CDR3 regions. Using the HTBI primer set, a first-round RT-PCR was run on the TCR CDR3. TCRdb processed the multiplex PCR reads anew with MiXCR; each CDR3 protein has one entry. The data contain hundreds of thousands of distinct CDR3 sequences, 11% to 15% of them singletons.

The receptor was derived from a woman aged 18-35 years with Graves' hyperthyroidism. This rearrangement joins TRBV6-1 to TRBJ1-4, with D perhaps TRBD1 (5 bases). The sample comprised blood. Here the CDR3 DNA reads TGTGCCAGCAGTCAAACCCTAGTGGGGGATGAAAAACTGTTTTTT. Protein sequence: CASSQTLVGDEKLFF.